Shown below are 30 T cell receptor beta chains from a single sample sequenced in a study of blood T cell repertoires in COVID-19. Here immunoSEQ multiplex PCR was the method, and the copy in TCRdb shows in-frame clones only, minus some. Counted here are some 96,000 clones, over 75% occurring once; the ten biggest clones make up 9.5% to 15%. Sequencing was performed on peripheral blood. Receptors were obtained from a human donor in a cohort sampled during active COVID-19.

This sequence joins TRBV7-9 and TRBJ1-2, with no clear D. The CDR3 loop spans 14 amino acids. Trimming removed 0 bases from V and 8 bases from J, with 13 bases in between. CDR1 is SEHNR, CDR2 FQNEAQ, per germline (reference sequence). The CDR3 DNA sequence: TGTGCCAGCAGCTTAGCGGAGGGAAACGGAGGCTACACCTTC. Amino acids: CASSLAEGNGGYTF.

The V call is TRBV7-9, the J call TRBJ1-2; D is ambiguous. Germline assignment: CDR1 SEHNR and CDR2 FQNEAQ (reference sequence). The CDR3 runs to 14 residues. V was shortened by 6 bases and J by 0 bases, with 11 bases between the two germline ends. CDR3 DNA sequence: TGTGCCAGCAGTAAAACAGCTTCTAACTATGGCTACACCTTC. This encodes CASSKTASNYGYTF. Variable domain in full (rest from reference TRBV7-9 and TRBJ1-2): DTGVSQNPRHKITKRGQNVTFRCDPISEHNRLYWYRQTLGQGPEFLTYFQNEAQLEKSRLLSDRFSAERPKGSFSTLEIQRTEQGDSAMYLCASSKTASNYGYTFGSGTRLTVV.

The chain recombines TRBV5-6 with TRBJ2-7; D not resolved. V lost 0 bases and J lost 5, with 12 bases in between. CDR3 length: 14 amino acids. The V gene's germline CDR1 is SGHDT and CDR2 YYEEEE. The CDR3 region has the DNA TGTGCCAGCAGCTTGGGGAGTTTAACCAACGAGCAGTACTTC. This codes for CASSLGSLTNEQYF.

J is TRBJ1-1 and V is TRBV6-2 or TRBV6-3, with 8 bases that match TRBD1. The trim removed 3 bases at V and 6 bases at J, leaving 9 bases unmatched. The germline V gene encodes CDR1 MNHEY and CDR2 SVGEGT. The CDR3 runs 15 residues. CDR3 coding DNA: TGTGCCAGCAGTTATCAGGGGGCCGGGGTCGCTGAAGCTTTCTTT. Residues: CASSYQGAGVAEAFF.

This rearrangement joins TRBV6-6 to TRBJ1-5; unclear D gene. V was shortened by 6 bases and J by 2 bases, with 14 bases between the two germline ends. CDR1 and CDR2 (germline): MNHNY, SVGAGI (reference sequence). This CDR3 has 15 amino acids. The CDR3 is CASSPQVRGNQPQHF. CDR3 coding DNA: TGTGCCAGCAGCCCGCAGGTGAGAGGCAATCAGCCCCAGCATTTT.

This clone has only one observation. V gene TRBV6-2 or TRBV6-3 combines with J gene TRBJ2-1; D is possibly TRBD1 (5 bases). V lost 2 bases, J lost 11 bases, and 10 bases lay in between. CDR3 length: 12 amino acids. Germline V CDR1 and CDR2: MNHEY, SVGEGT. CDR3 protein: CASSYIRAQQFF. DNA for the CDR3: TGTGCCAGCAGTTACATCAGGGCCCAGCAGTTCTTC.

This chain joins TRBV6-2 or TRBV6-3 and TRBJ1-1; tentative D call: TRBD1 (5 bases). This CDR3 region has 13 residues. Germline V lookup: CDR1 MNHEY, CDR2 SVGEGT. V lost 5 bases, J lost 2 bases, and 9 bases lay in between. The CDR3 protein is CASSHTGNTEAFF. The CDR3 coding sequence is TGTGCCAGCAGTCATACAGGTAACACTGAAGCTTTCTTT.

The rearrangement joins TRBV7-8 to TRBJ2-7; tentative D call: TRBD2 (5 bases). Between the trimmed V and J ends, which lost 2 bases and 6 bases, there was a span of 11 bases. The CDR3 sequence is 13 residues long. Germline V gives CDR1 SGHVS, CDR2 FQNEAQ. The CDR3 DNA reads TGTGCCAGCAGCTTACTTGTTGGGAGCGAGCAGTACTTC. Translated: CASSLLVGSEQYF.

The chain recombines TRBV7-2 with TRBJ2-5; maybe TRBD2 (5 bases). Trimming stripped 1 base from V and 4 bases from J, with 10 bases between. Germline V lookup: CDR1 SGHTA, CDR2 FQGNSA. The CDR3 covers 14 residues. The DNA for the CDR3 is TGTGCCAGCAGCTTAGTAGGAGGTGGAGAGACCCAGTACTTC. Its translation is CASSLVGGGETQYF.

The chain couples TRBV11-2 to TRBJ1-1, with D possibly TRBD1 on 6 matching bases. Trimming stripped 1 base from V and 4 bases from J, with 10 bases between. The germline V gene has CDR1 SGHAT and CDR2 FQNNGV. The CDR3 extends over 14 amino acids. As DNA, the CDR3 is TGTGCCAGCAGCTTAGGCACAGGGCTCACTGAAGCTTTCTTT. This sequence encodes CASSLGTGLTEAFF. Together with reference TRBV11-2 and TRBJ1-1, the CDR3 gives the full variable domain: EAGVAQSPRYKIIEKRQSVAFWCNPISGHATLYWYQQILGQGPKLLIQFQNNGVVDDSQLPKDRFSAERLKGVDSTLKIQPAKLEDSAVYLCASSLGTGLTEAFFGQGTRLTVV.

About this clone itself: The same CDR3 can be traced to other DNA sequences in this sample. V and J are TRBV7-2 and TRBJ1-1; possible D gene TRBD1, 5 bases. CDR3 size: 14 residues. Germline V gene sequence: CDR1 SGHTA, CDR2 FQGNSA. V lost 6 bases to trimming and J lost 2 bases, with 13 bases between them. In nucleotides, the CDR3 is TGTGCCAGCAGGCGGAGGGGATTTAACACTGAAGCTTTCTTT. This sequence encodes CASRRRGFNTEAFF.

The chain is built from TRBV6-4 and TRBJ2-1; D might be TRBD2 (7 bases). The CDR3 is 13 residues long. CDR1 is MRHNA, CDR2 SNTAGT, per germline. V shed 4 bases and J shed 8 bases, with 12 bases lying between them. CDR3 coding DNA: TGTGCCAGCAGTGGGCAGGGGAGGGATGAGCAGTTCTTC. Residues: CASSGQGRDEQFF.

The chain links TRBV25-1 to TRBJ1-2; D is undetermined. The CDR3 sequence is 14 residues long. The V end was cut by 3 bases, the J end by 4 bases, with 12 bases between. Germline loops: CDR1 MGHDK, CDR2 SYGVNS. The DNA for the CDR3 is TGTGCCAGCAGTGATTCGCGGCCTCCCTATGGCTACACCTTC. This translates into CASSDSRPPYGYTF.

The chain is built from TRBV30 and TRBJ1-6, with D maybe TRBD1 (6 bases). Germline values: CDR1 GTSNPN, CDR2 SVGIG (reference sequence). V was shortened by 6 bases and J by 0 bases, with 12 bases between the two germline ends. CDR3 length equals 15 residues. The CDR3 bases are TGTGCCTGTAGCTGGACAGACTCCTATAATTCACCCCTCCACTTT. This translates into CACSWTDSYNSPLHF.

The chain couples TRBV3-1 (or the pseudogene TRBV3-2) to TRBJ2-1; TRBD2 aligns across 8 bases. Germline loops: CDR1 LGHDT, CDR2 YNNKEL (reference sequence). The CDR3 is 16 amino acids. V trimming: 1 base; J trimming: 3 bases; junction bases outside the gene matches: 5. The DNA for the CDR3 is TGTGCCAGCAGCCAAGGAACTAGCGGTTTCTACAATGAGCAGTTCTTC. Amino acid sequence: CASSQGTSGFYNEQFF.

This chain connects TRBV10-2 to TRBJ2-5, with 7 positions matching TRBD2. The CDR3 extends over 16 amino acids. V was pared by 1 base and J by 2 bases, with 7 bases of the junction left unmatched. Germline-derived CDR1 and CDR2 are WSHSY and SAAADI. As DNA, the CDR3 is TGCGCCAGCAGTGAGTGGGCTAGCGGTAAACAAGAGACCCAGTACTTC. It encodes CASSEWASGKQETQYF.

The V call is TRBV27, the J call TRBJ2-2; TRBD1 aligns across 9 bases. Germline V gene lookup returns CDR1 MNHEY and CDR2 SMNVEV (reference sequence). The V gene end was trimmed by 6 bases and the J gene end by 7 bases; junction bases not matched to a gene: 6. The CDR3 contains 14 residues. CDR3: CASRLQGASGELFF. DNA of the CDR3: TGTGCCAGCAGATTACAGGGGGCGAGCGGGGAGCTGTTTTTT.

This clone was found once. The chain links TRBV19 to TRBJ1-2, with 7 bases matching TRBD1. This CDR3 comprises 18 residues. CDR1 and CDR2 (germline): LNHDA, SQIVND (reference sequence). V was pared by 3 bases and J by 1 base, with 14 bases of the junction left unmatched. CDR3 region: CASSIAGQSRAFNYGYTF. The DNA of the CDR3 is TGTGCCAGTAGTATTGCGGGACAGAGTAGAGCTTTTAACTATGGCTACACCTTC.

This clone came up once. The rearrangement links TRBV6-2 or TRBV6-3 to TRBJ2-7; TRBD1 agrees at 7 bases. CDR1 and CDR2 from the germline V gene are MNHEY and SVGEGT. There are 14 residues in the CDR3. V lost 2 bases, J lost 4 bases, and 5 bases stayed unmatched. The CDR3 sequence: CASSYRTGMYEQYF. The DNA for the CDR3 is TGTGCCAGCAGTTACAGGACAGGAATGTACGAGCAGTACTTC.

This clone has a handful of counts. The CDR3 DNA follows: TGCACCAGCAGCCGGCGGGAGGGTTTGGACCCGAGGACGTTC. Translating it yields CTSSRREGLDPRTF. The chain links TRBV1 to TRBJ1-2. TRBV1 is a pseudogene. CDR3 length: 14 amino acids.

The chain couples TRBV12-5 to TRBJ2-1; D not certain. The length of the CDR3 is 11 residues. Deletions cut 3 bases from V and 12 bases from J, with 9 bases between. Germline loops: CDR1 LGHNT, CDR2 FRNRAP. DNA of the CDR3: TGTGCTAGTGGTTTCCAGTCCTTGCAGTTCTTC. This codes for CASGFQSLQFF.

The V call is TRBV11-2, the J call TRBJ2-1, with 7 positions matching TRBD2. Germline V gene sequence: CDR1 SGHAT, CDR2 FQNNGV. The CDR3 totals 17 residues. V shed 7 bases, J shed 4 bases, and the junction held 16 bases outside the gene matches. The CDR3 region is CASIRAGVSGSYNEQFF. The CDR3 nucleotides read TGTGCCAGCATTCGTGCGGGAGTGTCCGGATCTTACAATGAGCAGTTCTTC.

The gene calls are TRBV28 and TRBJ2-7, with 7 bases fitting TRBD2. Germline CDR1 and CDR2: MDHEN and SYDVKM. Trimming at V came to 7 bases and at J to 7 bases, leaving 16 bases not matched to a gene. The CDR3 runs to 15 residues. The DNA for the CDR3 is TGTGCCAGCACCCCCCGGGGACTACCCCGTGGAGAGCAGTACTTC. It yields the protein CASTPRGLPRGEQYF.

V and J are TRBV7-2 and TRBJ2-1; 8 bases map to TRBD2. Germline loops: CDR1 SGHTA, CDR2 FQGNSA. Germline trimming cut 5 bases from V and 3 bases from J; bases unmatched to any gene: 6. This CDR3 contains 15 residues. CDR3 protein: CASSPTSGLYNEQFF. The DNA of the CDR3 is TGTGCCAGCAGCCCAACTAGCGGACTCTACAATGAGCAGTTCTTC.

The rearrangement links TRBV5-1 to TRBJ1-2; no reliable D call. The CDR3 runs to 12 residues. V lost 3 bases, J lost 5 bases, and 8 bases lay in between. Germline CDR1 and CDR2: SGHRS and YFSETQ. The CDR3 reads CASSSERYGYTF. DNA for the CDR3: TGCGCCAGCAGCTCGGAGAGGTATGGCTACACCTTC. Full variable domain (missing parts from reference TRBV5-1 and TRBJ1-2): KAGVTQTPRYLIKTRGQQVTLSCSPISGHRSVSWYQQTPGQGLQFLFEYFSETQRNKGNFPGRFSGRQFSNSRSEMNVSTLELGDSALYLCASSSERYGYTFGSGTRLTVV.

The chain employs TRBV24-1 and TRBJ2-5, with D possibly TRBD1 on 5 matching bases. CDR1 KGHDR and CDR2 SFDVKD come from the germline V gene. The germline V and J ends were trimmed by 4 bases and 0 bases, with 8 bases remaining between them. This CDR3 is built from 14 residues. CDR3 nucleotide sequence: TGTGCCACCAGTGAGGGCAGGGACCAAGAGACCCAGTACTTC. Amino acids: CATSEGRDQETQYF.

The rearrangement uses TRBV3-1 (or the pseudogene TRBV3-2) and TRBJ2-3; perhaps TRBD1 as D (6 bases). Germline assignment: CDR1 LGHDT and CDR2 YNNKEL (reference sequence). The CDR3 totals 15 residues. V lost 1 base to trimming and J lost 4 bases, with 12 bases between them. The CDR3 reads CASSQGRYRADTQYF. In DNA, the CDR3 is TGTGCCAGCAGCCAAGGGAGGTACAGGGCAGATACGCAGTATTTT.

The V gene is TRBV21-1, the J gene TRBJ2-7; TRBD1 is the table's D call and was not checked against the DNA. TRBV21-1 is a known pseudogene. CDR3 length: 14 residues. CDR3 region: CASSKPREPYEQYF. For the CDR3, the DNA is TGTGCCAGCAGCAAACCCAGGGAACCCTACGAGCAGTACTTC.

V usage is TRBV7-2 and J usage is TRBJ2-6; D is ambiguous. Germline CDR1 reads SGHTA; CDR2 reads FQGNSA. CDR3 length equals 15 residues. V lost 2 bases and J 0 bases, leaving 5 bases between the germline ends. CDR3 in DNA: TGTGCCAGCAGCTTATACACCTCTGGGGCCAACGTCCTGACTTTC. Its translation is CASSLYTSGANVLTF.

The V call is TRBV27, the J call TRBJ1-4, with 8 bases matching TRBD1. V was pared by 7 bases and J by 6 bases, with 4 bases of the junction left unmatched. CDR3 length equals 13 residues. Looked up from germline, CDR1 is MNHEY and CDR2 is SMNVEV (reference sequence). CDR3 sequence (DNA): TGTGCCAGCAAGGACAGGGTACATGAAAAACTGTTTTTT. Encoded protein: CASKDRVHEKLFF.